This TCR beta chain was identified during a study of shared clonotypes between healthy human individuals (dated by TCRdb to 2018 to 2020). About the full investigation: The cohort included a few men and two women between 18 and 49 years of age. Per donor, three plates each were used for CD4 naive and CD4 memory, two for CD8 naive, and one for CD8 memory. To estimate repertoire size and how much clonotype sharing occurs between individuals, the study deeply sequenced the blood TCR repertoires of about five healthy adults. Different laboratories and diverse techniques were used to prepare libraries and sequence TCR repertoires, to increase sequencing depth and limit assay-specific biases. Between about 0.8 and 9 billion PBMCs per donor were obtained by leukapheresis. Overall study outcomes, separate from this receptor: When several donors were compared, the shared fraction of clonotypes was about 5.2% for naive CD4, about 4% for naive CD8, 2.3% for memory CD4, and 0.4% for memory CD8. Naive subsets generally had larger estimated clonotype richness than memory subsets did. Sampling was restricted to blood, and TCR repertoires in tissues likely differ from the TCR repertoires found in blood. Compared with non-shared clonotypes, the clonotypes found in all four sorted-subset donors had higher generation probabilities. Rarefaction of sorted-subset datasets indicated incomplete sequencing despite the large sequencing depth. Because the study included only a small number of donors, the genetic and exposure-history diversity represented was limited. Pairwise subsampling led to the expectation that sequencing depth would affect the degree of clonotype sharing among donors.

About this clone: Its antigen is still unknown. There are no base qualities to consult, and no much larger clone falls within one base.

Using the deep immunoSEQ assay, TCR CDR3 regions were amplified from genomic DNA by multiplex PCR. Extracted genomic DNA from each cell subset was distributed evenly across all wells of several immunoSEQ 96-well plates, and each plate was treated as a replicate. For sorted subsets, each replicate PCR was loaded with 200 ng genomic DNA, equivalent to some 27,000 T cell genomes. Purified libraries were quantified with a Qubit 3.0 fluorometer, sized on a Bioanalyzer 2100, and re-quantified with the KAPA Library Quantification kit. Every immunoSEQ 96-well plate was sequenced on a separate single-read 150-cycle Illumina NextSeq 550 flow cell. The original pipeline was this. Because only junctional sequences without quality scores were contained in the immunoSEQ output, filtering matching that applied to full-length reads could not be performed. To assign V/J genes and CDR3, sequences were annotated against IMGT germline references using PyIR, a Python wrapper for IgBLAST v1.9. Reads were filtered out if the reads had weak V/J assignments (E-value above 1e-6), no CDR3, stop codons, out-of-frame junctions, or ambiguous translated residues. V3J clonotypes were defined by identical inferred V gene, J gene, and CDR3 amino acid sequence. Percentage overlap between repertoires was calculated by dividing the number of shared unique clonotypes by the size of the smaller repertoire. RTK rarefaction, the Chao1 estimator, and Recon v2.1 estimates of unobserved clonotypes were used to assess repertoire richness. For all TCRbeta clonotypes obtained by the gDNA method from a handful of donors, generation probabilities were computed with OLGA. Drawn from immuneACCESS, this table holds only the in-frame rearrangements with V and J called that TCRdb kept. Clones are partly lost; checked studies trace under half to an unresolved V gene and leave the rest unexplained. The V and J calls and clone size come from that table; D and trimming were worked out from the DNA. The sample records about 1,900,000 clones, less than 95% of which are singletons. 1% to 1.5% of the sample lies in the top ten.

For the CD8 naive samples, CD45RO-negative cells were positively selected for CCR7, yielding a CD45RA+CCR7+ population from which TemRA cells were excluded. The donors were healthy, HIV-negative adults with no recently reported acute infections or vaccinations. Every donor was a Caucasian adult living in Nashville, Tennessee, USA. Blood was collected by leukapheresis, and PBMCs were isolated by Ficoll-Histopaque density gradient centrifugation and then cryopreserved in liquid nitrogen vapor phase. Analytical flow cytometry was used to check the purity and quantity of each magnetically sorted T cell population. From each sorted fraction, genomic DNA was isolated and quantified by UV absorbance on a Nanodrop 2000c. There are 16 amino acids in the CDR3, from cysteine to phenylalanine inclusive. Only the CDR3 portion is preserved as DNA: 48 bases, with reading frame beginning at the first base. The germline V gene supplies CDR1 LGHNT and CDR2 FRNRAP. V and J lose 1 base and 0 bases, and a span of 11 bases separates them.

Sequenced: naive CD8+ T cells sorted from blood. Interpreted using the paper, the cell subset or site label stands for: CD45RA+CCR7+. This receptor was taken from a man younger than 35 in good health. The chain is made from TRBV12-5 and TRBJ2-3, and possibly TRBD2, on 5 matching bases. The CDR3 region reads CASGLDKGGSTDTQYF. DNA sequence: TGTGCTAGTGGTTTGGACAAAGGAGGTAGCACAGATACGCAGTATTTT.